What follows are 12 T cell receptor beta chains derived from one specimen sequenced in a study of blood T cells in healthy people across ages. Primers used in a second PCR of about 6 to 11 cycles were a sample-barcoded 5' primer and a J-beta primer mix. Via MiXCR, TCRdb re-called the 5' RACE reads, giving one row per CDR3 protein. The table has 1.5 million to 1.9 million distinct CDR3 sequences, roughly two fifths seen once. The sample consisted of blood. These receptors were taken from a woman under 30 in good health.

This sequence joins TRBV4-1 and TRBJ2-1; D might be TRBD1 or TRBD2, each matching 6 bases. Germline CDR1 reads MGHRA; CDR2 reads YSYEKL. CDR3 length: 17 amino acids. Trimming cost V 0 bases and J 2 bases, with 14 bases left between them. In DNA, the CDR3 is TGCGCCAGCAGCCAAGATTTAGAGGGGGGCGCCTACAATGAGCAGTTCTTC. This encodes CASSQDLEGGAYNEQFF.

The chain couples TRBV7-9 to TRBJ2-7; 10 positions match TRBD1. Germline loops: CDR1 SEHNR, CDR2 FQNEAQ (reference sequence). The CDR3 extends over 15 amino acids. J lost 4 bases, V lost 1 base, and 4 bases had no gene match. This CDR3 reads CASSLDDRGPYEQYF. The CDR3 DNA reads TGTGCCAGCAGCTTAGACGACAGGGGGCCATACGAGCAGTACTTC.

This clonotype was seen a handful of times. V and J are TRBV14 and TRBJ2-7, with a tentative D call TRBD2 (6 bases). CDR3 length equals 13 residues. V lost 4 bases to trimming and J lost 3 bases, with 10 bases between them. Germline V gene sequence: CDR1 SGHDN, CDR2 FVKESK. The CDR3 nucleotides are TGTGCCAGCAGCCCCTGGGGGGACTACGAGCAGTACTTC. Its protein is CASSPWGDYEQYF.

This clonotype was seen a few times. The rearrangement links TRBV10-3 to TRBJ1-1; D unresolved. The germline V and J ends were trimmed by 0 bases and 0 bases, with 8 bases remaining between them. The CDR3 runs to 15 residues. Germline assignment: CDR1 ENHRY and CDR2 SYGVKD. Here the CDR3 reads CAISESEVLNTEAFF. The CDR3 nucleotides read TGTGCCATCAGTGAGTCTGAGGTTCTGAACACTGAAGCTTTCTTT.

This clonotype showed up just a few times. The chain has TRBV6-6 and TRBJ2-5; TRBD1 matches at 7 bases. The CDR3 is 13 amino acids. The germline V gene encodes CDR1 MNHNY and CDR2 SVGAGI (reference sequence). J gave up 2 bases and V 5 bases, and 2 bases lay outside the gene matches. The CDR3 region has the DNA TGTGCCAGCAGTGAGGACAGGCAAGAGACCCAGTACTTC. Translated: CASSEDRQETQYF.

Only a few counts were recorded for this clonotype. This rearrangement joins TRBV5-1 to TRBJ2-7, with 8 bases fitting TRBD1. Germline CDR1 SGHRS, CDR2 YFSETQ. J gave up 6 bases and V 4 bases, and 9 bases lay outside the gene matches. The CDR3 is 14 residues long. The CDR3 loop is CASSAGQGIREQYF. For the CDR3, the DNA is TGCGCCAGCAGCGCCGGACAGGGAATTCGCGAGCAGTACTTC.

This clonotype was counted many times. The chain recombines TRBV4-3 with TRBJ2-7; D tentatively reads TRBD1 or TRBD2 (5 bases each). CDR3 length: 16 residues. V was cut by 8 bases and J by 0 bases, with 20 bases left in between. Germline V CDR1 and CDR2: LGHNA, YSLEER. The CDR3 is CASQEVHGTSSYEQYF. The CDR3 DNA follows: TGCGCCAGCCAAGAGGTCCATGGGACCAGCTCCTACGAGCAGTACTTC.

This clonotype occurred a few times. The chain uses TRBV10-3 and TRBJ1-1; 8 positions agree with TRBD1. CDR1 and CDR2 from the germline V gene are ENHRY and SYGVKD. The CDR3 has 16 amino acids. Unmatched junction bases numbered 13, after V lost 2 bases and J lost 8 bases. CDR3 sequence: CAISEGGTGRGGEAFF. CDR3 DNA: TGTGCCATCAGTGAGGGAGGGACAGGTCGAGGGGGGGAAGCTTTCTTT.

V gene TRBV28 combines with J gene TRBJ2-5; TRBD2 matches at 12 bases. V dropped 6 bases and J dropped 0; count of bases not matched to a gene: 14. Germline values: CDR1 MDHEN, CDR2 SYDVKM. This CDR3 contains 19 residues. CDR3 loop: CASSQKIMTSGSYQETQYF. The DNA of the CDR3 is TGTGCCAGCAGCCAAAAAATAATGACTAGCGGGAGTTACCAAGAGACCCAGTACTTC.

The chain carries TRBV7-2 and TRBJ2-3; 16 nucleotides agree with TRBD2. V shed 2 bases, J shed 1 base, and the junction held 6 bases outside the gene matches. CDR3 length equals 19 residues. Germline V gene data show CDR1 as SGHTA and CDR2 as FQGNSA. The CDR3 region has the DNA TGTGCCAGCAGCTTAAGAGGGACTAGCGGGAGGGCCGGCACAGATACGCAGTATTTT. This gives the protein CASSLRGTSGRAGTDTQYF.

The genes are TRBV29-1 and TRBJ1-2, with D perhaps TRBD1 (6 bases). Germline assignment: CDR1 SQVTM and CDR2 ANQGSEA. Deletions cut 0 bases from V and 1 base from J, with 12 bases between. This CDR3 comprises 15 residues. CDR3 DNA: TGCAGCGTTGAAGATCTAAACAGGGTTAACTATGGCTACACCTTC. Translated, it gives CSVEDLNRVNYGYTF. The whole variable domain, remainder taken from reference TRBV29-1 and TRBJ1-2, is SAVISQKPSRDICQRGTSLTIQCQVDSQVTMMFWYRQQPGQSLTLIATANQGSEATYESGFVIDKFPISRPNLTFSTLTVSNMSPEDSSIYLCSVEDLNRVNYGYTFGSGTRLTVV.

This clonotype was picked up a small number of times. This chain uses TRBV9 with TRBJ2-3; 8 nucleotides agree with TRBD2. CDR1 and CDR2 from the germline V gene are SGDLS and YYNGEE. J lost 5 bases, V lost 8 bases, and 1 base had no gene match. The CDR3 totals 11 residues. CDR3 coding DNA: TGTGCCAGTGCGGGGGGAGATACGCAGTATTTT. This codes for CASAGGDTQYF.